This T cell receptor beta chain was documented in a study of CD8 T cells in ankylosing spondylitis. Points from the study as a whole: It appeared that ankylosing spondylitis blood was characterized by a TCR beta motif of under ten highly homologous variants. Clones linked to disease, bearing a CD8+ phenotype, were relatively rare in peripheral blood. Reactive arthritis synovial fluid and blood were previously reported to contain some motif variants.

In regard to this clonotype: What it recognizes is unknown.

Libraries of TCR beta came from quantitative 5'-RACE with molecular barcodes. TCRdb itself ran the 5' RACE reads through MiXCR, one entry per CDR3 protein. This table has 150,000 or so distinct CDR3 sequences, approximately 10% appearing once. Germline V gene lookup returns CDR1 KGHDR and CDR2 SFDVKD. This CDR3 has 16 amino acids. Between the trimmed V and J ends, which lost 6 bases and 3 bases, there was a span of 18 bases. The V call is TRBV24-1, the J call TRBJ2-3; tentative D call: TRBD2 (7 bases). The sample was blood, either unsorted or a sorted T cell fraction (not recorded which). The TCR sequence derives from a male donor with ankylosing spondylitis or in good health (not recorded which). The CDR3 reads CATSPHRAGRTDTQYF. The DNA for the CDR3 is TGTGCCACCAGTCCCCACAGGGCCGGGAGGACAGATACGCAGTATTTT.